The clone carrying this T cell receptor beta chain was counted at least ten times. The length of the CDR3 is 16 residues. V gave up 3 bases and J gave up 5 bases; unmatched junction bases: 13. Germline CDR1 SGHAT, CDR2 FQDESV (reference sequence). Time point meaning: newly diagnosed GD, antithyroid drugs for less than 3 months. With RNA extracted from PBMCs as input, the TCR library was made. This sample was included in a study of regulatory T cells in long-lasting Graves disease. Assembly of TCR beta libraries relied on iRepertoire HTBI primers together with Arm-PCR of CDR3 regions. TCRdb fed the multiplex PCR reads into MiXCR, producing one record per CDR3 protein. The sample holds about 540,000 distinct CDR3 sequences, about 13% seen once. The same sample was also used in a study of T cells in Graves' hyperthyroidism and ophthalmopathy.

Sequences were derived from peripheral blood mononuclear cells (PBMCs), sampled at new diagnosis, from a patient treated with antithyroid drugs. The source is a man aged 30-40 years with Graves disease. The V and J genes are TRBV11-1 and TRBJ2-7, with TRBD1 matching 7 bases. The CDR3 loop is CASSFYLRGQMDEQYF. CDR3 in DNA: TGTGCCAGCAGCTTCTACTTAAGGGGGCAGATGGACGAGCAGTACTTC.